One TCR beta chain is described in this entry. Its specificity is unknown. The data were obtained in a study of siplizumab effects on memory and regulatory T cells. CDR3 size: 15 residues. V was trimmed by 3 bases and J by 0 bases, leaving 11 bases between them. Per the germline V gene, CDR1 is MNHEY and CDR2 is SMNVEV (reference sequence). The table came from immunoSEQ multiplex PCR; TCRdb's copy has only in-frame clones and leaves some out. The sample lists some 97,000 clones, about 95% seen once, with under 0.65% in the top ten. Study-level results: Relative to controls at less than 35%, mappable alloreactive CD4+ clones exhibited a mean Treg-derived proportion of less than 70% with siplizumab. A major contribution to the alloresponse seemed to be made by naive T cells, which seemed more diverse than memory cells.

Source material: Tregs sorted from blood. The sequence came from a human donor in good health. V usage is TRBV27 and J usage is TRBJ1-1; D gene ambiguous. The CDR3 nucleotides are TGTGCCAGCAGTTTTAGTCCTTTTTTGAACACTGAAGCTTTCTTT. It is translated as CASSFSPFLNTEAFF.